This T cell receptor delta chain was obtained from a study of gamma-delta T cells after stem cell transplantation. TCRdb redid the clone calls on the RT-PCR reads with CATT. The table records 1,500 to 2,000 delta-chain clones, around 50% of them present only once. This CDR3 comprises 17 residues. V dropped 0 bases and J dropped 0 bases, with 16 bases sitting between them. Germline V lookup: CDR1 GEAIGNYY, CDR2 EKD. V is TRDV2 and J is TRDJ1, with no clear D. Specimen: gamma-delta T cells. This TCR was recovered from a human donor. It is not recorded whose cells these are; they may come from a transplant donor. The CDR3 spells CACDTIGRRTHTDKLIF. CDR3 DNA sequence: TGTGCCTGTGACACCATCGGGCGGCGGACCCACACCGATAAACTCATCTTT.